Reported below is one T cell receptor (beta chain). Generated by immunoSEQ multiplex PCR, the TCRdb table keeps only in-frame clones and is missing some. In the table there are about 78,000 clones, roughly 87% of which are singletons. Germline V gives CDR1 MNHEY, CDR2 SMNVEV (reference sequence). V was trimmed by 3 bases and J by 4 bases, leaving 15 bases between them. The length of the CDR3 is 15 residues. The data belong to a study of blood T cell repertoires in COVID-19. The sequence derives from a woman in her forties or fifties in a cohort sampled during active COVID-19. This chain uses TRBV27 with TRBJ2-5, with D maybe TRBD2 (5 bases). The sample comprised peripheral blood. CDR3 nucleotides: TGTGCCAGCAGTTTGAGGCCGGGAACGAGAGAGACCCAGTACTTC. Encoded protein: CASSLRPGTRETQYF.